A single sample is the source of the 11 T cell receptor beta chains below, sequenced in a study of T cell responses to AZD1222 COVID-19 vaccine. Repertoires were generated with immunoSEQ multiplex PCR, while TCRdb's copy carries only in-frame clones and drops some. The sample comprises roughly 80,000 clones, around 90% of which are singletons, and less than 5.5% rests with the top ten. The sample was peripheral blood, taken on day 0 of MenACWY control vaccination. The receptors shown here come from an adult in good health.

The chain couples TRBV19 to TRBJ2-3; 10 bases map to TRBD2. This CDR3 region has 20 residues. Germline CDR1 LNHDA, CDR2 SQIVND (reference sequence). V lost 4 bases, J lost 8 bases, and 24 bases stayed unmatched. CDR3 residues: CASSKWDGGTSDLGGSTQYF. The CDR3 nucleotides read TGTGCCAGTAGTAAATGGGACGGCGGGACTAGCGACCTAGGGGGATCTACGCAGTATTTT.

This clone was observed a single time. The chain is built from TRBV28 and TRBJ1-5; TRBD1 might be the D (6 bases). Germline assignment: CDR1 MDHEN and CDR2 SYDVKM. Trimming took 2 bases from V and 5 from J, leaving 10 bases between them. The CDR3 length is 14 residues. Here the CDR3 DNA reads TGTGCCAGCAGTTTAATTCAGGGGTATCAGCCCCAGCATTTT. It translates to CASSLIQGYQPQHF.

The CDR3 region is CASSSGTLGEQFF. The CDR3 nucleotides read TGTGCCAGCAGTTCAGGGACACTAGGGGAGCAGTTCTTC. The V gene is TRBV12-3 or TRBV12-4, the J gene TRBJ2-1; TRBD1 is a possible D gene (6 bases). The CDR3 contains 13 residues. The ends were cut back, 4 bases at V and 10 bases at J, with 14 bases in the middle.

The CDR3 bases are TGTGCCAGCAGCCAAGACGGGTTTAGCGGCTACACCTTC. Its translation: CASSQDGFSGYTF. The chain carries TRBV3-1 (or the pseudogene TRBV3-2) and TRBJ1-2; D gene uncertain. This CDR3 is 13 amino acids long. V was clipped by 0 bases and J by 8 bases, with 10 bases between them. CDR1 LGHDT and CDR2 YNNKEL come from the germline V gene (reference sequence).

This sequence joins TRBV3-1 (or the pseudogene TRBV3-2) and TRBJ2-7; no reliable D call. Germline-derived CDR1 and CDR2 are LGHDT and YNNKEL (reference sequence). CDR3 length equals 15 residues. Between the trimmed V and J ends, which lost 4 bases and 3 bases, there was a span of 16 bases. CDR3 amino acids: CASSPHPTLDYEQYF. Written as DNA, the CDR3 is TGTGCCAGCAGCCCGCATCCTACGTTAGACTACGAGCAGTACTTC.

V gene TRBV30 combines with J gene TRBJ2-7; the D gene is possibly TRBD2 (6 bases). The germline CDR1 and CDR2 sequences are GTSNPN and SVGIG (reference sequence). There are 13 residues in the CDR3. V lost 1 base to trimming and J lost 5 bases, with 12 bases between them. The CDR3 reads CAWSGGVLNEQYF. The CDR3 DNA reads as TGTGCCTGGAGTGGGGGGGTCCTCAACGAGCAGTACTTC.

The chain joins TRBV11-2 to TRBJ2-1, with 8 bases that match TRBD2. Germline V gene data show CDR1 as SGHAT and CDR2 as FQNNGV. The V gene end was trimmed by 5 bases and the J gene end by 11 bases; junction bases not matched to a gene: 5. This CDR3 comprises 12 residues. The CDR3 coding sequence is TGTGCCAGCAGCCTGGGACTAGAGAAGCAGTTCTTC. Residues: CASSLGLEKQFF.

The chain links TRBV6-5 to TRBJ1-1; 9 nucleotides align to TRBD1. V lost 6 bases, J lost 4 bases, and 6 bases stayed unmatched. Germline V gene sequence: CDR1 MNHEY, CDR2 SVGAGI. There are 14 residues in the CDR3. CDR3 residues: CASSFDRGSTEAFF. Written as DNA, the CDR3 is TGTGCCAGCAGCTTCGACAGGGGGAGCACTGAAGCTTTCTTT.

The J gene is TRBJ2-2, the V gene TRBV4-3, with 8 bases matching TRBD1. With V trimmed by 1 base and J by 6 bases, 4 bases remained unmatched. This CDR3 has 15 amino acids. Germline CDR1 is LGHNA and CDR2 is YSLEER. The CDR3 loop is CASSQGQGAAGELFF. In DNA form, the CDR3 reads TGCGCCAGCAGCCAAGGGCAGGGGGCGGCCGGGGAGCTGTTTTTT.

This chain uses TRBV12-3 or TRBV12-4 with TRBJ1-1, with TRBD1 identical over 7 bases. This CDR3 is built from 12 residues. V shed 6 bases, J shed 8 bases, and the junction held 6 bases outside the gene matches. The chain's CDR3 is CASSTQGVEAFF. The CDR3 bases are TGTGCCAGCAGCACCCAGGGGGTAGAAGCTTTCTTT.

The chain has TRBV9 and TRBJ1-2, with D perhaps TRBD1 (6 bases). CDR3 length equals 15 residues. From germline, CDR1 is SGDLS and CDR2 YYNGEE. The ends were cut back, 0 bases at V and 4 bases at J, with 13 bases in the middle. The CDR3 is CASSVESPGAYGYTF. In DNA form, the CDR3 reads TGTGCCAGCAGCGTAGAGTCACCGGGGGCCTATGGCTACACCTTC. Using reference TRBV9 and TRBJ1-2 for the parts outside the CDR3, the full variable domain is DSGVTQTPKHLITATGQRVTLRCSPRSGDLSVYWYQQSLDQGLQFLIQYYNGEERAKGNILERFSAQQFPDLHSELNLSSLELGDSALYFCASSVESPGAYGYTFGSGTRLTVV.